The T cell receptor (beta chain) described here comes from a study of T cell responses to AZD1222 COVID-19 vaccine (dated by TCRdb to about 2021). General notes on the study: AZD1222 recipients whose second dose came at about 4 weeks and those whose second dose came at about 12 weeks were combined into one group, since spike-specific TCR depth and breadth did not differ between the two schedules. Enrollment into the trials was organized by age into subgroups of 18-55, 56-69 and 70-plus years, and those subgroups contained approximately 160, 26 and 62 TCR-sequenced participants, respectively. A total of approximately 240 trial participants underwent TCR sequencing, of whom 200 to 220 received two doses of AZD1222 and approximately 25 received two doses of the MenACWY control vaccine. Broad study findings and their caveats: Because no day 14 peak-response samples were available, repertoires were characterized only after the peak T cell response. In the small 56-69-year group, the increase in depth fell short of significance, most likely because of low power. Vaccine-associated CD4 TCRs spanned the whole spike protein, with dominant responses in regions 160-218 and 743-854. Conclusions about previously exposed vaccinees are limited, since just five to seven AZD1222 recipients were seropositive for SARS-CoV-2 at baseline. Participants were mostly white British and included more females than males, and it was suggested by the authors that clonal diversity may have been underestimated. After two AZD1222 doses, spike-specific TCR breadth and depth were significantly higher than at day 0 and than in MenACWY recipients. Reportedly, almost half of the unique spike-specific TCRs recognized epitopes lying outside the regions that are mutated in the B.1.351 and B.1.1.7 variants.

The CDR3 runs 13 residues from the cysteine to the phenylalanine. Just CDR3 DNA is preserved here, 39 bases in frame from base 1. V loses 3 bases, J loses 0 bases, and the germline ends lie 8 bases apart. The germline V gene encodes CDR1 SQVTM and CDR2 ANQGSEA. Note on this clone: What antigen it recognizes has not been identified. The input lacks base qualities; no much larger clone sits a single base away.

The sample's time point label is to be understood as: baseline before first vaccination. The vaccinee samples were drawn from two UK trials, COV001 and COV002, one of which was a single-blind randomized controlled phase 2/3 trial testing AZD1222 (ChAdOx1 nCoV-19) in healthy adults. For TCRbeta chain sequencing, PBMC samples from trial participants were taken at day 0 and at day 28 after the second dose. The CDR3 regions of human TCRbeta chains were analyzed by immunosequencing. Under the source paper's analysis protocol: Repertoire TCRs were matched against a reference library of SARS-CoV-2-specific TCRs generated with the MIRA antigen-specificity platform. Breadth meant the fraction of unique TCRs that were SARS-CoV-2-associated, whereas depth meant the fraction of total T cells that were SARS-CoV-2-associated. Using the MIRA data, every spike-specific TCR was mapped to the spike region that the TCR reacted to and assigned to either a CD4 or a CD8 class. Log10-transformed breadth and depth values were compared by one-way ANOVA with Sidak's multiple comparisons tests. TCRdb provides this immuneACCESS table in a form limited to in-frame rearrangements. Some clones are lacking; in checked studies, under half of them reflect an unresolved V gene, and why the rest are absent is not known. That table furnishes V, J and clone size, whereas the DNA furnished D and trimming. For this sample the table gives 150,000 to 200,000 clones, of which 80% to 95% were detected only once. Roughly 10% of the sample is held by the ten biggest clonotypes.

This receptor chain uses TRBV29-1 and TRBJ1-1, and perhaps TRBD1 as D gene, on 6 matching bases. This specimen consisted of peripheral blood, obtained on day 0 of AZD1222 vaccination. This clonotype originated in an adult in good health. The CDR3 in this case is CSVEGALNTEAFF. The DNA is TGCAGCGTTGAGGGGGCCTTGAACACTGAAGCTTTCTTT.